This T cell receptor (beta chain) was identified in a study of neurological immune-mediated disorders. The authors made cDNA by 5'RACE with 10-nucleotide random UMIs. TCRdb re-derived calls from the 5' RACE reads in MiXCR, one entry per CDR3 protein. The data hold approximately 77,000 distinct CDR3 sequences, with approximately 10% observed a single time. Germline CDR1 is SGHDT and CDR2 is YYEEEE. J was trimmed by 0 bases and V by 3 bases; bases with no gene match: 2. The CDR3 totals 14 residues. General study results and limits: Because no CDR3 amino acid sequences were shared across subjects by expanded clones, private repertoires were suggested in all groups.

This clonotype came up many times. Its antigen is undetermined. This TCR came from a man in his forties or fifties in good health. Sequenced input: PBMCs. The genes are TRBV5-6 and TRBJ2-7; TRBD1 agrees at 8 bases. CDR3 coding DNA: TGTGCCAGCAGCTGGGACAGGAGCTCCTACGAGCAGTACTTC. Residues: CASSWDRSSYEQYF.